The rows below give T cell receptor beta chains drawn from one sample of a study of beta chain features in type 1 diabetes. Using immunoSEQ multiplex PCR, the repertoire was profiled, and TCRdb retains in-frame clones only, with some absent. The data show 150,000 to 180,000 clones, more than 9.5% seen once. Sequenced input: central memory CD4+ T cells from blood. All receptors come from a man between 18 and 29 years old in good health. The CDR3 runs from the conserved cysteine through the conserved F or W. Fields, in order: V gene, D gene, clone size, J gene, CDR3 DNA, CDR3 protein. The D gene is left open where the match is weak. For some rows the clone size is stated as once, few or many, or as a class when expanded; others skip it.

v_gene: TRBV29-1; d_gene: TRBD1; abundance: few; j_gene: TRBJ1-1; CDR3nt: TGCAGCGTTGACGTCGGGACAGGGAACACTGAAGCTTTCTTT; CDR3aa: CSVDVGTGNTEAFF
v_gene: TRBV5-4; d_gene: -; abundance: -; j_gene: TRBJ2-7; CDR3nt: TGTGCCAGCAGCTCAACCGGGACGCCCCAGAGCGAGCAGTACTTC; CDR3aa: CASSSTGTPQSEQYF
v_gene: TRBV18; d_gene: -; abundance: -; j_gene: TRBJ1-1; CDR3nt: TGTGCCAGCTCACCCCGCGTTTCGCAGGGGAACACTGAAGCTTTCTTT; CDR3aa: CASSPRVSQGNTEAFF
v_gene: TRBV7-3; d_gene: -; abundance: -; j_gene: TRBJ2-1; CDR3nt: TGTGCCAGCAGCCAAGATTCTGCAGAGGGCATCAATGAGCAGTTCTTC; CDR3aa: CASSQDSAEGINEQFF
v_gene: TRBV5-4; d_gene: -; abundance: -; j_gene: TRBJ2-1; CDR3nt: TGTGCCAGCAGCTTGCCGGGGAAGGAGGGCAATGAGCAGTTCTTC; CDR3aa: CASSLPGKEGNEQFF
v_gene: TRBV25-1; d_gene: -; abundance: few; j_gene: TRBJ2-1; CDR3nt: TGTGCCAGCAGTGAATATCGCTCGGGACACCGCAATGAGCAGTTCTTC; CDR3aa: CASSEYRSGHRNEQFF
v_gene: TRBV7-8; d_gene: -; abundance: -; j_gene: TRBJ2-3; CDR3nt: TGTGCCAGCAGCTACCGGGCCTTCACAGATACGCAGTATTTT; CDR3aa: CASSYRAFTDTQYF
v_gene: TRBV18; d_gene: -; abundance: -; j_gene: TRBJ2-1; CDR3nt: TGTGCCAGCTCAGTGGGGGCGTACAATGAGCAGTTCTTC; CDR3aa: CASSVGAYNEQFF
v_gene: TRBV4-2; d_gene: -; abundance: few; j_gene: TRBJ2-5; CDR3nt: TGTGCCAGCAGCCAAGATGGGGGTTTCCAAGAGACCCAGTACTTC; CDR3aa: CASSQDGGFQETQYF
v_gene: TRBV5-6; d_gene: TRBD2; abundance: -; j_gene: TRBJ2-3; CDR3nt: TGTGCCAGCAGCCCATCCCCCGCGGGGGGTTCCACAGATACGCAGTATTTT; CDR3aa: CASSPSPAGGSTDTQYF
v_gene: TRBV6-5; d_gene: -; abundance: few; j_gene: TRBJ1-2; CDR3nt: TGTGCCATCAATCAGATTTACTATGGCTACACCTTC; CDR3aa: CAINQIYYGYTF
v_gene: TRBV7-2; d_gene: TRBD1; abundance: -; j_gene: TRBJ2-5; CDR3nt: TGTGCCAGCAGTTTAGGAGCGACAGGGGAAGGAGAGACCCAGTACTTC; CDR3aa: CASSLGATGEGETQYF
v_gene: TRBV28; d_gene: -; abundance: -; j_gene: TRBJ1-2; CDR3nt: TGTGCCAGCAGTCACCCTATGAGGGCAGGATATGGCTACACCTTC; CDR3aa: CASSHPMRAGYGYTF
v_gene: TRBV19; d_gene: -; abundance: -; j_gene: TRBJ2-6; CDR3nt: TGTGCCAGTAGTCTGAGGTTCTCTGGGGCCAACGTCCTGACTTTC; CDR3aa: CASSLRFSGANVLTF
v_gene: TRBV30; d_gene: -; abundance: few; j_gene: TRBJ1-2; CDR3nt: TGTGCCTGGAGTGTACGTTGGAGTACGAACTATGGCTACACCTTC; CDR3aa: CAWSVRWSTNYGYTF
v_gene: TRBV29-1; d_gene: TRBD2; abundance: -; j_gene: TRBJ2-5; CDR3nt: TGCAGCGCCGAGGGTAGCGGGCAAGAGACCCAGTACTTC; CDR3aa: CSAEGSGQETQYF
v_gene: TRBV27; d_gene: -; abundance: -; j_gene: TRBJ1-1; CDR3nt: TGTGCCAGTTCGTCGTGGCAGGCGACGAACACTGAAGCTTTCTTT; CDR3aa: CASSSWQATNTEAFF
v_gene: TRBV19; d_gene: -; abundance: few; j_gene: TRBJ2-1; CDR3nt: TGTGCCAGTAGTATAGATGGGAGGGGGCTGTCCTACAATGAGCAGTTCTTC; CDR3aa: CASSIDGRGLSYNEQFF
v_gene: TRBV9; d_gene: -; abundance: -; j_gene: TRBJ2-5; CDR3nt: TGTGCCAGCAGCGTCCTGGGGCAGGAGACCCAGTACTTC; CDR3aa: CASSVLGQETQYF
v_gene: TRBV30; d_gene: TRBD1; abundance: -; j_gene: TRBJ1-5; CDR3nt: TGTGCCTGGGAACAGGGGGCAAATCAGCCCCAGCATTTT; CDR3aa: CAWEQGANQPQHF
v_gene: TRBV5-1; d_gene: TRBD1; abundance: few; j_gene: TRBJ2-3; CDR3nt: TGCGCCAGCAGCTTGGGACAGGGGGCCACAGATACGCAGTATTTT; CDR3aa: CASSLGQGATDTQYF
v_gene: TRBV29-1; d_gene: TRBD2; abundance: -; j_gene: TRBJ2-5; CDR3nt: TGCAGCGTTGGAAGCTTAGCGGGGGTTTCAGAGTACCAAGAGACCCAGTACTTC; CDR3aa: CSVGSLAGVSEYQETQYF
v_gene: TRBV19; d_gene: -; abundance: few; j_gene: TRBJ2-2; CDR3nt: TGTGCCAGTAGTATTCAGGGGAGTGACACCGGGGAGCTGTTTTTT; CDR3aa: CASSIQGSDTGELFF
v_gene: TRBV7-9; d_gene: TRBD1; abundance: few; j_gene: TRBJ2-4; CDR3nt: TGTGCCAGCAGCTCATCCGGGACAGGAATAGCCAAAAACATTCAGTACTTC; CDR3aa: CASSSSGTGIAKNIQYF
v_gene: TRBV9; d_gene: TRBD1; abundance: -; j_gene: TRBJ2-5; CDR3nt: TGTGCCAGCAGCCCCCAGGTCGGACAGGGAGGTAAAGAGACCCAGTACTTC; CDR3aa: CASSPQVGQGGKETQYF